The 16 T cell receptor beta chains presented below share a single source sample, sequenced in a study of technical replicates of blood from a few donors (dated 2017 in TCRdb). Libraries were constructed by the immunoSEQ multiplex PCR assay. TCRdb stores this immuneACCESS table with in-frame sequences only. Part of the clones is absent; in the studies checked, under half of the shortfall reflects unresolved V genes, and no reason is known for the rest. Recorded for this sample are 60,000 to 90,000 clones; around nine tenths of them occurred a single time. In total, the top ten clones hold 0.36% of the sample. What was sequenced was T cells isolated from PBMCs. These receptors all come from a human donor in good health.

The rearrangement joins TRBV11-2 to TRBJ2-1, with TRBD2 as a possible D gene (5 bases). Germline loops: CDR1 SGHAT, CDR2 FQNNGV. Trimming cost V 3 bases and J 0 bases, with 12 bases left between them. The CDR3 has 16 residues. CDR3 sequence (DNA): TGTGCCAGCAGCTTTCCCAACGCGGGCTCCTACAATGAGCAGTTCTTC. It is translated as CASSFPNAGSYNEQFF.

The CDR3 reads CASSSSQGGSYEQYF. The DNA for the CDR3 is TGTGCCAGCAGCTCGTCACAGGGAGGGTCCTACGAGCAGTACTTC. The chain couples TRBV7-2 to TRBJ2-7; D might be TRBD2 (7 bases). The germline V and J ends were trimmed by 4 bases and 1 base, with 14 bases remaining between them. Germline V gene sequence: CDR1 SGHTA, CDR2 FQGNSA. This CDR3 spans 15 amino acids. Based on the CDR3 plus reference TRBV7-2 and TRBJ2-7, the full variable domain is GAGVSQSPSNKVTEKGKDVELRCDPISGHTALYWYRQSLGQGLEFLIYFQGNSAPDKSGLPSDRFSAERTGGSVSTLTIQRTQQEDSAVYLCASSSSQGGSYEQYFGPGTRLTVT.

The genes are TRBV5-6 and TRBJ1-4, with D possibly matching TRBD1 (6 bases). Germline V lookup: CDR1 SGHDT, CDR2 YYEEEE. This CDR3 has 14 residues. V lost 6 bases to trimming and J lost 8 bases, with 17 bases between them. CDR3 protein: CASMGWQGKEKLFF. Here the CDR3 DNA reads TGTGCCAGCATGGGTTGGCAGGGGAAGGAAAAACTGTTTTTT.

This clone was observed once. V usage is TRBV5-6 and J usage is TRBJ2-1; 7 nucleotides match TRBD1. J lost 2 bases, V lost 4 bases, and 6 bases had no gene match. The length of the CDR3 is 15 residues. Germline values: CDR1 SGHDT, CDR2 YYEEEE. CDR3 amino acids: CASSLLQGPYNEQFF. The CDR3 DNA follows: TGTGCCAGCAGCCTACTACAGGGGCCCTACAATGAGCAGTTCTTC.

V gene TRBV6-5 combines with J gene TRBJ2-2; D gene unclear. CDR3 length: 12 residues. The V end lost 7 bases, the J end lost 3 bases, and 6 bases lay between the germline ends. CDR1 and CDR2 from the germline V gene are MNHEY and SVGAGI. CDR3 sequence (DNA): TGTGCCAGCATAGATGACACCGGGGAGCTGTTTTTT. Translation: CASIDDTGELFF.

The CDR3 coding sequence is TGCGCCAGCAGCTTGCAGGGGTGGGGCCAAGAGACCCAGTACTTC. This gives the protein CASSLQGWGQETQYF. The genes are TRBV5-1 and TRBJ2-5; tentatively, D is TRBD1 (6 bases). V lost 1 base, J lost 1 base, and 11 bases lay in between. CDR3 length equals 15 residues. Germline-derived CDR1 and CDR2 are SGHRS and YFSETQ.

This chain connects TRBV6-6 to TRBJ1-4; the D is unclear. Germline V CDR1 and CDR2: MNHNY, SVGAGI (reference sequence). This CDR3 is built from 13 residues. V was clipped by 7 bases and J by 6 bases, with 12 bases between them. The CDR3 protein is CASTPALHEKLFF. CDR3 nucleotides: TGTGCCAGCACCCCAGCGCTTCATGAAAAACTGTTTTTT.

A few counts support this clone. In DNA form, the CDR3 reads TGCAGCGTTGAAGATGCGGAGGGAGGGTTTTTT. Protein sequence: CSVEDAEGGFF. The V gene is TRBV29-1, the J gene TRBJ1-4, with D uncertain. CDR3 length: 11 residues. Trimming removed 0 bases at V and 16 bases at J, with 12 bases between. Germline loops: CDR1 SQVTM, CDR2 ANQGSEA. The full variable domain, with the rest looked up from reference TRBV29-1 and TRBJ1-4, is SAVISQKPSRDICQRGTSLTIQCQVDSQVTMMFWYRQQPGQSLTLIATANQGSEATYESGFVIDKFPISRPNLTFSTLTVSNMSPEDSSIYLCSVEDAEGGFFGSGTQLSVL.

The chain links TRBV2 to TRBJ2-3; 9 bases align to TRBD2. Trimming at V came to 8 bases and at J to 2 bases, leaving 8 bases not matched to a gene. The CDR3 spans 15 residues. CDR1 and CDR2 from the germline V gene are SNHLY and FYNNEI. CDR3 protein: CASRLTSGYTDTQYF. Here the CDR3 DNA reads TGTGCCAGCCGTCTGACTAGCGGTTACACAGATACGCAGTATTTT.

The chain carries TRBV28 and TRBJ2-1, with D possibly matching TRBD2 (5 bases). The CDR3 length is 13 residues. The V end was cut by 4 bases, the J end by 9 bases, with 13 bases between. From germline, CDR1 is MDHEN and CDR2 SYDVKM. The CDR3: CASSSVGIGEQFF. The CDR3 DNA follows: TGTGCCAGCAGTTCCGTCGGGATCGGTGAGCAGTTCTTC.

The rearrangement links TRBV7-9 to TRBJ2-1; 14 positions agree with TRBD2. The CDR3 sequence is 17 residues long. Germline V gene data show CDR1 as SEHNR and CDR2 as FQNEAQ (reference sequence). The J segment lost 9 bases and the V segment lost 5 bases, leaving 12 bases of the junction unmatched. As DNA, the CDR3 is TGTGCCAGCAGCCGAACCCCGGGACTAGCGGGAGTGAGTGAGCAGTTCTTC. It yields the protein CASSRTPGLAGVSEQFF.

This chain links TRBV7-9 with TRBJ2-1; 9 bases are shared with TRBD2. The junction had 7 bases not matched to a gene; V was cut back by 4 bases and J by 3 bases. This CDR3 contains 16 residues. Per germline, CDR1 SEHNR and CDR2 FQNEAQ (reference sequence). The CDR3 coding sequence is TGTGCCAGCAGCTCCCAGCTAGCGGGGAACTACAATGAGCAGTTCTTC. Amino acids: CASSSQLAGNYNEQFF.

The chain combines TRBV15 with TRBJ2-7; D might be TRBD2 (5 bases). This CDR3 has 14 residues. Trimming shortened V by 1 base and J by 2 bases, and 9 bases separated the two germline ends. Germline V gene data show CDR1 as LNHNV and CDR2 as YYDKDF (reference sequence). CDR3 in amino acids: CATSRAGLAYEQYF. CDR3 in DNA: TGTGCCACCAGCAGAGCCGGACTTGCCTACGAGCAGTACTTC.

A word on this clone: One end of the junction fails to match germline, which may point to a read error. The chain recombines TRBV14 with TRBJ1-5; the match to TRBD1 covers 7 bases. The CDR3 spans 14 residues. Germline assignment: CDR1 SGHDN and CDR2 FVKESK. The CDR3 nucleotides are TGTGCCAGCAGCCAACCCGGGACAGACCTTAGCGGATTCTTT. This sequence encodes CASSQPGTDLSGFF.

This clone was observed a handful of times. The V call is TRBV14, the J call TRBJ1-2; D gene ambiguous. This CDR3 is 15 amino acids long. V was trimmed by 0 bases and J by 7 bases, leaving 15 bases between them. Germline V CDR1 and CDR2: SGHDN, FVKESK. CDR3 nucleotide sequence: TGTGCCAGCAGCCAAGATCTAGTGGGTACGGGTGGCTACACCTTC. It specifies CASSQDLVGTGGYTF. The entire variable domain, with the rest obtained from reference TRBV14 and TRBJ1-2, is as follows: EAGVTQFPSHSVIEKGQTVTLRCDPISGHDNLYWYRRVMGKEIKFLLHFVKESKQDESGMPNNRFLAERTGGTYSTLKVQPAELEDSGVYFCASSQDLVGTGGYTFGSGTRLTVV.

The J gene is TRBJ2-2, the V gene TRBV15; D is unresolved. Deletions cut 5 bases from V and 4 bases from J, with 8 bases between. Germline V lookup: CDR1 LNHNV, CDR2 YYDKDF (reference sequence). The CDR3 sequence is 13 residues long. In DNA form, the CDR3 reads TGTGCCACCAGCCCTCTTTCCACCGGGGAGCTGTTTTTT. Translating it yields CATSPLSTGELFF.